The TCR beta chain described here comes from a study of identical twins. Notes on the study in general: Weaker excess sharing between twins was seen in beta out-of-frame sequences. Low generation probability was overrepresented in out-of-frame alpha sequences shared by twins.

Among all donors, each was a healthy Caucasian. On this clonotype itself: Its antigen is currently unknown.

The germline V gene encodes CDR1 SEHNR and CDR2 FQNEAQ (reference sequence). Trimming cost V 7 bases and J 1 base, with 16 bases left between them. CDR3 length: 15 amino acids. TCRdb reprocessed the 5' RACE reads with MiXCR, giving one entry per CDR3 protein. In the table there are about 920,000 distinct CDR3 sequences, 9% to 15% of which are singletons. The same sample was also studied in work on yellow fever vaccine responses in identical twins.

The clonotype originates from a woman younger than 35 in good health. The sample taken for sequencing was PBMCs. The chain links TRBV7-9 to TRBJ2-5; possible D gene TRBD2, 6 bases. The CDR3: CASTPGSSVQETQYF. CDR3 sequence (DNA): TGTGCCAGCACCCCAGGGTCTAGCGTCCAAGAGACCCAGTACTTC.